A single sample is the source of the 10 T cell receptor beta chains below, sequenced in a study of cytomegalovirus exposure and HLA in healthy donors. Both 60 Vbeta primers and 13 Jbeta primers went into the PCR. TCRdb's copy holds only in-frame clones and misses some; the assay was immunoSEQ multiplex PCR. The sample yields 50,000 to 55,000 clones, 50% to 70% seen once. The material sequenced was PBMCs. These receptors all come from a human donor in good health.

This clone was seen only a few times. The genes are TRBV5-6 and TRBJ2-3; D possibly corresponds to TRBD2 (6 bases). The CDR3 loop spans 16 amino acids. V gave up 3 bases and J gave up 1 base, with 15 bases separating them. Germline CDR1 and CDR2: SGHDT and YYEEEE. CDR3 DNA: TGTGCCAGCAGCTACCGTGTGGGACTCCGCACAGATACGCAGTATTTT. Translated: CASSYRVGLRTDTQYF.

In its sample, this clone was seen a few times. The chain links TRBV18 to TRBJ1-1, with 7 bases aligning to TRBD1. V lost 3 bases to trimming and J lost 6 bases; unmatched junction nucleotides: 7. Germline V gene data show CDR1 as KGHSH and CDR2 as LQKENI. The CDR3 contains 14 residues. The CDR3 sequence is CASSPRDSQSEAFF. The CDR3 nucleotides read TGTGCCAGCTCACCCAGGGACAGCCAATCTGAAGCTTTCTTT.

This chain's CDR3 is CASRRTVGGTNEKLFF. CDR3 DNA: TGCGCCAGCAGACGGACCGTGGGGGGGACTAATGAAAAACTGTTTTTT. This rearrangement joins TRBV4-1 to TRBJ1-4, with a tentative D call TRBD1 (5 bases). Germline assignment: CDR1 MGHRA and CDR2 YSYEKL. CDR3 length: 16 residues. V dropped 6 bases and J dropped 2 bases, with 16 bases sitting between them.

V usage is TRBV5-4 and J usage is TRBJ1-3; TRBD1 is a possible D gene (6 bases). The germline gives CDR1 SGHNT, CDR2 YYREEE (reference sequence). The CDR3 extends over 16 amino acids. Trimming pared 4 bases from V and 4 bases from J, leaving 18 bases between. CDR3 sequence (DNA): TGTGCCAGCAGCACACGGAAACAGGGCGGAGGAAACACCATATATTTT. As protein: CASSTRKQGGGNTIYF.

This clone was observed a few times. The chain combines TRBV30 with TRBJ2-3, with a tentative D call TRBD2 (6 bases). Trimming took 7 bases from V and 6 from J, leaving 20 bases between them. The CDR3 length is 14 residues. Germline V gene lookup returns CDR1 GTSNPN and CDR2 SVGIG (reference sequence). DNA for the CDR3: TGTGCCTTGCAGGGCGGGGCGGAGACGGATACGCAGTATTTT. Protein sequence: CALQGGAETDTQYF.

This sequence joins TRBV25-1 and TRBJ2-5; D might be TRBD2 (7 bases). This CDR3 has 14 amino acids. Germline lookup yields CDR1 MGHDK and CDR2 SYGVNS. V lost 6 bases to trimming and J lost 5 bases, with 16 bases between them. For the CDR3, the DNA is TGTGCCAGCAGCTGGGGGGGGCCTGGGGAGACCCAGTACTTC. This encodes CASSWGGPGETQYF. The full variable domain, in which reference TRBV25-1 and TRBJ2-5 provide the parts outside the CDR3, is EADIYQTPRYLVIGTGKKITLECSQTMGHDKMYWYQQDPGMELHLIHYSYGVNSTEKGDLSSESTVSRIRTEHFPLTLESARPSHTSQYLCASSWGGPGETQYFGPGTRLLVL.

This CDR3 is CASEGSRARWDTQYF. DNA of the CDR3: TGTGCCAGCGAAGGGAGTAGGGCTAGATGGGATACGCAGTATTTT. The V call is TRBV6-1, the J call TRBJ2-3; D may be TRBD2 (5 bases). Germline CDR1 is MNHNS and CDR2 is SASEGT. The CDR3 spans 15 residues. The germline V and J ends were trimmed by 8 bases and 6 bases, with 21 bases remaining between them.

CDR3 coding DNA: TGTGCCTGGATCCCCCCCGAGGCACAGGGGGCGCATGGCTACACCTTC. Amino acids: CAWIPPEAQGAHGYTF. This sequence joins TRBV30 and TRBJ1-2; the match to TRBD1 covers 9 bases. CDR1 and CDR2 (germline): GTSNPN, SVGIG (reference sequence). The CDR3 contains 16 residues. V lost 4 bases, J lost 6 bases, and 15 bases stayed unmatched.

The genes are TRBV7-6 and TRBJ2-1; tentative D call: TRBD1 (5 bases). Germline lookup yields CDR1 SGHVS and CDR2 FNYEAQ. This CDR3 region has 13 residues. With 4 bases removed from V and 8 bases from J, the gap between germline ends came to 12 bases. The CDR3 sequence is CASSSSRVHEQFF. As DNA, the CDR3 is TGTGCCAGCAGCTCTTCCAGGGTCCATGAGCAGTTCTTC.

The V gene is TRBV9, the J gene TRBJ1-3; D ambiguous. V lost 3 bases, J lost 3 bases, and 4 bases lay in between. Germline V gene lookup returns CDR1 SGDLS and CDR2 YYNGEE. This CDR3 comprises 12 residues. The CDR3, as DNA: TGTGCCAGCAGCGCCAGTGGAAACACCATATATTTT. Translated, it gives CASSASGNTIYF.